Each of the 18 T cell receptor beta chains below was sequenced from the same sample in a study of control samples from healthy donors and cancer patients. The repertoire was sequenced with immunoSEQ multiplex PCR; TCRdb's copy has only in-frame clones and lacks some. The repertoire has over 110,000 clones, more than 85% of them found once; the top ten carry 8.7%. Sequenced material: blood. The receptors derive from a woman in her twenties or thirties in good health.

The V gene is TRBV9, the J gene TRBJ2-1, with 9 nucleotides matching TRBD2. CDR1 and CDR2 from the germline V gene are SGDLS and YYNGEE. The CDR3 loop spans 16 amino acids. The V and J ends lost 4 bases and 4 bases, in that order; junction bases with no gene match: 9. The CDR3 sequence: CASSSRAGGMYNEQFF. CDR3 DNA sequence: TGTGCCAGCAGCAGCCGAGCGGGAGGTATGTACAATGAGCAGTTCTTC.

This clone was recorded once. The chain has TRBV29-1 and TRBJ1-2, with 9 bases lining up with TRBD1. The CDR3 totals 12 residues. Germline V CDR1 and CDR2: SQVTM, ANQGSEA. The V and J ends lost 4 bases and 7 bases, in that order; junction bases with no gene match: 4. The CDR3 is CSVVRQGGGYTF. Here the CDR3 DNA reads TGCAGCGTTGTCAGACAGGGGGGTGGCTACACCTTC.

V usage is TRBV7-2 and J usage is TRBJ2-7; 12 bases are a match to TRBD2. CDR3 length equals 15 residues. The germline CDR1 and CDR2 sequences are SGHTA and FQGNSA. V shed 0 bases and J 5 bases; nucleotides not matched to a gene: 2. DNA of the CDR3: TGTGCCAGCAGCTTAGCTCTAGCGGGAGGGGACGAGCAGTACTTC. It codes for CASSLALAGGDEQYF.

The chain is built from TRBV6-6 and TRBJ2-7; the match to TRBD1 covers 7 bases. Per the germline V gene, CDR1 is MNHNY and CDR2 is SVGAGI (reference sequence). V lost 6 bases, J lost 0 bases, and 5 bases stayed unmatched. CDR3 length: 14 amino acids. This CDR3 reads CASSDRESSYEQYF. The CDR3, as DNA: TGTGCCAGCAGCGACAGGGAGAGCTCCTACGAGCAGTACTTC.

A single count supports this clone. The gene calls are TRBV6-5 and TRBJ1-6; the D gene is possibly TRBD1 (6 bases). V gave up 6 bases and J gave up 8 bases, with 14 bases separating them. The germline V gene encodes CDR1 MNHEY and CDR2 SVGAGI. This CDR3 is built from 14 residues. CDR3 nucleotides: TGTGCCAGCAGGCTAGGGGGTTCAGATTCACCCCTCCACTTT. It encodes CASRLGGSDSPLHF.

The chain employs TRBV6-5 and TRBJ2-4; unclear D gene. The CDR3 spans 15 residues. With 0 bases removed from V and 0 bases from J, the gap between germline ends came to 6 bases. CDR1 is MNHEY and CDR2 is SVGAGI in the germline V gene. CDR3 sequence reads: CASSYSSLAKNIQYF. The DNA of the CDR3 is TGTGCCAGCAGTTACTCCTCCTTAGCCAAAAACATTCAGTACTTC.

This chain connects TRBV2 to TRBJ2-7, with D possibly matching TRBD1 (6 bases). Germline CDR1 SNHLY, CDR2 FYNNEI. The V end lost 8 bases, the J end lost 2 bases, and 10 bases lay between the germline ends. The CDR3 is made up of 12 amino acids. This CDR3 is CASGGQTYEQYF. The CDR3 region has the DNA TGTGCCAGCGGAGGACAGACCTACGAGCAGTACTTC.

The chain has TRBV11-2 and TRBJ1-5, with TRBD1 as a possible D gene (6 bases). Trimming shortened V by 5 bases and J by 2 bases, and 19 bases separated the two germline ends. CDR3 length: 17 residues. The germline V gene has CDR1 SGHAT and CDR2 FQNNGV. The CDR3 spells CASSLGQGLTGNQPQHF. For the CDR3, the DNA is TGTGCCAGCAGCCTAGGCCAGGGGTTGACGGGCAATCAGCCCCAGCATTTT.

The J gene is TRBJ2-2, the V gene TRBV7-2; 7 bases fit TRBD1. The CDR3 runs to 14 residues. V trimming: 5 bases; J trimming: 6 bases; junction bases outside the gene matches: 6. From germline, CDR1 is SGHTA and CDR2 FQGNSA. The CDR3: CASSLHRGAGELFF. CDR3 in DNA: TGTGCCAGCAGCCTGCACAGGGGCGCCGGGGAGCTGTTTTTT.

This clone has only a few counts. The J gene is TRBJ2-2, the V gene TRBV7-6; D is unclear. V lost 0 bases to trimming and J lost 7 bases, with 6 bases between them. This CDR3 is 13 amino acids long. Germline assignment: CDR1 SGHVS and CDR2 FNYEAQ. The chain's CDR3 is CASSLADGGELFF. The CDR3 bases are TGTGCCAGCAGCTTAGCGGACGGCGGGGAGCTGTTTTTT.

This chain links TRBV5-1 with TRBJ1-6; a possible D gene is TRBD1 (5 bases). The V and J ends lost 5 bases and 7 bases respectively, with 10 bases between them. The CDR3 consists of 13 residues. The germline gives CDR1 SGHRS, CDR2 YFSETQ. CDR3 residues: CASSAGRNSPLHF. The CDR3, as DNA: TGCGCCAGCAGTGCAGGGAGGAATTCACCCCTCCACTTT. The variable domain in full, with the rest retrieved from reference TRBV5-1 and TRBJ1-6, is KAGVTQTPRYLIKTRGQQVTLSCSPISGHRSVSWYQQTPGQGLQFLFEYFSETQRNKGNFPGRFSGRQFSNSRSEMNVSTLELGDSALYLCASSAGRNSPLHFGNGTRLTVT.

V usage is TRBV7-2 and J usage is TRBJ2-1, with 10 bases lining up with TRBD2. In germline, CDR1 is SGHTA, CDR2 FQGNSA. The V and J ends lost 1 base and 2 bases, in that order; junction bases with no gene match: 5. The CDR3 runs 17 residues. The CDR3 spells CASSLGLAGVPYNEQFF. In DNA, the CDR3 is TGTGCCAGCAGCTTAGGTCTAGCGGGAGTACCCTACAATGAGCAGTTCTTC.

V is TRBV6-5 and J is TRBJ1-3, with D unresolved. V was pared by 8 bases and J by 4 bases, with 12 bases between. The CDR3 is 13 residues long. Germline CDR1 is MNHEY and CDR2 is SVGAGI. The CDR3 DNA is TGTGCCAGCGGGCCGGATCGGGGAAACACCATATATTTT. Translating it yields CASGPDRGNTIYF.

The genes are TRBV7-2 and TRBJ2-1; TRBD1 matches at 9 bases. The CDR3 has 16 residues. Trimming cost V 2 bases and J 4 bases; bases outside gene matches: 6. Germline V gene sequence: CDR1 SGHTA, CDR2 FQGNSA. The CDR3, as DNA: TGTGCCAGCAGCTTACAGTCGACAGGGGGGTACAATGAGCAGTTCTTC. Amino acid sequence: CASSLQSTGGYNEQFF. The full variable domain, its missing parts supplied by reference TRBV7-2 and TRBJ2-1, is GAGVSQSPSNKVTEKGKDVELRCDPISGHTALYWYRQSLGQGLEFLIYFQGNSAPDKSGLPSDRFSAERTGGSVSTLTIQRTQQEDSAVYLCASSLQSTGGYNEQFFGPGTRLTVL.

This chain connects TRBV6-2 or TRBV6-3 to TRBJ2-2; 10 bases align to TRBD1. The CDR3 is made up of 16 amino acids. Germline loops: CDR1 MNHEY, CDR2 SVGEGT. V shed 6 bases, J shed 6 bases, and the junction held 10 bases outside the gene matches. The CDR3 loop is CASSLWRQGAAGELFF. CDR3 coding DNA: TGTGCCAGCAGCCTCTGGAGACAGGGGGCCGCCGGGGAGCTGTTTTTT.

This rearrangement joins TRBV28 to TRBJ2-7, with no clear D. The CDR3 is 17 amino acids. Trimming took off 3 bases at V and 0 bases at J, with 18 bases between the two ends. Germline V gene sequence: CDR1 MDHEN, CDR2 SYDVKM. CDR3 DNA: TGTGCCAGCAGTTTTTTAGTGTCCGGAACCCTCTCCTACGAGCAGTACTTC. Translated: CASSFLVSGTLSYEQYF.

The chain links TRBV6-5 to TRBJ1-1; possible D gene TRBD1, 6 bases. The V gene lost 6 bases and the J gene lost 1 base, with 12 bases spanning the gap. The CDR3 is made up of 14 amino acids. The V gene's germline CDR1 is MNHEY and CDR2 SVGAGI. The CDR3 spells CASRLQGENTEAFF. The CDR3 bases are TGTGCCAGCAGGCTACAGGGAGAGAACACTGAAGCTTTCTTT.

This clone has only one observation. V gene TRBV3-1 (or the pseudogene TRBV3-2) combines with J gene TRBJ2-3, with a tentative D call TRBD2 (5 bases). The CDR3 has 15 residues. Trimming removed 3 bases from V and 0 bases from J, with 10 bases in between. In germline, CDR1 is LGHDT, CDR2 YNNKEL (reference sequence). The CDR3 sequence: CASSHGSGSTDTQYF. DNA of the CDR3: TGTGCCAGCAGCCATGGGAGCGGCAGCACAGATACGCAGTATTTT.